The next 26 T cell receptor beta chains were all read from a single sample in a study of cytomegalovirus exposure and HLA in healthy donors. With 60 Vbeta and 13 Jbeta primers, the PCR was carried out. Only in-frame clones appear in the TCRdb table, and some are missing; sequencing was by immunoSEQ multiplex PCR. This sample has around 150,000 clones, with approximately 71% found just once. Sequencing was performed on PBMCs. These receptors were obtained from a woman aged 18-35 years in good health and CMV-seropositive.

There are a few counts of this clone. The chain combines TRBV5-1 with TRBJ2-1; 9 nucleotides line up with TRBD1. The junction had 2 bases not matched to a gene; V was cut back by 2 bases and J by 2 bases. The CDR3 loop spans 15 amino acids. CDR1 is SGHRS, CDR2 YFSETQ, per germline. CDR3 region: CASSFTGGAYNEQFF. CDR3 in DNA: TGCGCCAGCAGCTTTACAGGGGGCGCCTACAATGAGCAGTTCTTC.

This clone was seen a handful of times. The V gene is TRBV28, the J gene TRBJ1-1; D is undetermined. Germline V lookup: CDR1 MDHEN, CDR2 SYDVKM. V was clipped by 6 bases and J by 5 bases, with 19 bases between them. The CDR3 spans 15 residues. CDR3 residues: CASSLPGLLGTEAFF. In DNA, the CDR3 is TGTGCCAGCAGCCTTCCTGGACTTCTGGGAACTGAAGCTTTCTTT.

The V gene is TRBV7-9, the J gene TRBJ1-2; TRBD1 matches 7 bases. J lost 0 bases, V lost 5 bases, and 15 bases had no gene match. This CDR3 comprises 18 residues. CDR1 is SEHNR and CDR2 is FQNEAQ in the germline V gene (reference sequence). The CDR3 nucleotides are TGTGCCAGCAGCCGTATTAAAGGGGGCGCCCCAGCTAACTATGGCTACACCTTC. Translation: CASSRIKGGAPANYGYTF. The entire variable domain, with the rest obtained from reference TRBV7-9 and TRBJ1-2, is as follows: DTGVSQNPRHKITKRGQNVTFRCDPISEHNRLYWYRQTLGQGPEFLTYFQNEAQLEKSRLLSDRFSAERPKGSFSTLEIQRTEQGDSAMYLCASSRIKGGAPANYGYTFGSGTRLTVV.

J is TRBJ1-1 and V is TRBV23-1; D not resolved. TRBV23-1 is placed among ORFs of uncertain function. The CDR3 length is 15 residues. V was shortened by 8 bases and J by 0 bases, with 16 bases between the two germline ends. The CDR3 loop reads CASPHVRTLNTEAFF. CDR3 sequence (DNA): TGCGCCAGCCCCCACGTACGCACTTTGAACACTGAAGCTTTCTTT.

The genes are TRBV4-3 and TRBJ1-1; TRBD1 is a possible D gene (5 bases). The CDR3 extends over 13 amino acids. Trimming cost V 4 bases and J 7 bases, with 13 bases left between them. Germline assignment: CDR1 LGHNA and CDR2 YSLEER. The CDR3 loop is CASSRYRGNEAFF. As DNA, the CDR3 is TGCGCCAGCAGCCGTTACCGGGGGAATGAAGCTTTCTTT.

The chain employs TRBV9 and TRBJ2-2, with 8 bases fitting TRBD2. The CDR3 covers 18 residues. V dropped 2 bases and J dropped 1; count of bases not matched to a gene: 10. Germline CDR1 reads SGDLS; CDR2 reads YYNGEE. CDR3 residues: CASSVRPGTRGNTGELFF. CDR3 DNA: TGTGCCAGCAGCGTTAGACCCGGGACTAGAGGGAACACCGGGGAGCTGTTTTTT.

The gene calls are TRBV30 and TRBJ2-7; D unresolved. The CDR3 is 11 amino acids. Trimming stripped 0 bases from V and 4 bases from J, with 4 bases between. Germline CDR1 GTSNPN, CDR2 SVGIG (reference sequence). The CDR3: CAWSVAYEQYF. The CDR3 DNA reads TGTGCCTGGAGTGTAGCTTACGAGCAGTACTTC.

As concerns this clone: The sample carries other DNA sequences with the same CDR3. V usage is TRBV25-1 and J usage is TRBJ1-5; 7 nucleotides align to TRBD1. V shed 4 bases, J shed 7 bases, and the junction held 4 bases outside the gene matches. Germline V gene lookup returns CDR1 MGHDK and CDR2 SYGVNS. This CDR3 contains 13 residues. The CDR3 sequence: CASSGTGDQPQHF. The CDR3 DNA reads TGTGCCAGCAGTGGCACAGGGGACCAGCCCCAGCATTTT.

The CDR3 protein is CASSPNRGTSTDTQYF. In DNA, the CDR3 is TGTGCCAGCAGCCCTAACAGGGGGACTAGCACAGATACGCAGTATTTT. The chain combines TRBV11-2 with TRBJ2-3; 8 bases agree with TRBD1. CDR1 and CDR2 (germline): SGHAT, FQNNGV. This CDR3 comprises 16 residues. The V segment lost 5 bases and the J segment 0 bases; nucleotides outside the gene matches: 7.

This rearrangement joins TRBV2 to TRBJ1-5; no firm D call. The CDR3 is made up of 14 amino acids. Deletions cut 8 bases from V and 9 bases from J, with 20 bases between. Germline V gene sequence: CDR1 SNHLY, CDR2 FYNNEI. In DNA, the CDR3 is TGTGCCAGCGCGCCGGGTATCACTATTGGGCCCCAGCATTTT. This sequence encodes CASAPGITIGPQHF.

The chain couples TRBV2 to TRBJ1-6; 10 bases match TRBD1. V lost 0 bases to trimming and J lost 7 bases; unmatched junction nucleotides: 3. Germline CDR1 and CDR2: SNHLY and FYNNEI. This CDR3 has 16 amino acids. The CDR3 DNA follows: TGTGCCAGCAGTGAAGCGGGGACAGGGGTAAATTCACCCCTCCACTTT. Translation: CASSEAGTGVNSPLHF. The full variable domain, in which reference TRBV2 and TRBJ1-6 provide the parts outside the CDR3, is EPEVTQTPSHQVTQMGQEVILRCVPISNHLYFYWYRQILGQKVEFLVSFYNNEISEKSEIFDDQFSVERPDGSNFTLKIRSTKLEDSAMYFCASSEAGTGVNSPLHFGNGTRLTVT.

This rearrangement joins TRBV2 to TRBJ1-2; tentative D call: TRBD1 (5 bases). V was clipped by 9 bases and J by 8 bases, with 13 bases between them. Germline V gives CDR1 SNHLY, CDR2 FYNNEI. The CDR3 has 11 residues. The CDR3, as DNA: TGTGCCAGGAACTCGGGGGGGGGCTACACCTTC. Translated, it gives CARNSGGGYTF.

The chain couples TRBV29-1 to TRBJ2-3; 9 bases match TRBD2. Germline V gene lookup returns CDR1 SQVTM and CDR2 ANQGSEA. The length of the CDR3 is 16 residues. V lost 3 bases to trimming and J lost 3 bases; unmatched junction nucleotides: 10. The CDR3 reads CSVDSSAGGMTDTQYF. CDR3 nucleotide sequence: TGCAGCGTTGATTCGTCGGCGGGGGGGATGACAGATACGCAGTATTTT.

This clone turned up a few times. The chain has TRBV27 and TRBJ1-1; D possibly corresponds to TRBD1 (6 bases). The CDR3 length is 15 residues. Germline-derived CDR1 and CDR2 are MNHEY and SMNVEV (reference sequence). V lost 8 bases and J 3 bases, leaving 19 bases between the germline ends. The CDR3 is CASAPIRGSDTEAFF. CDR3 sequence (DNA): TGTGCCAGCGCACCTATCAGGGGCAGCGACACTGAAGCTTTCTTT.

The chain employs TRBV6-1 and TRBJ2-5; 8 bases align to TRBD1. Per germline, CDR1 MNHNS and CDR2 SASEGT. J lost 6 bases, V lost 6 bases, and 9 bases had no gene match. This CDR3 is built from 14 residues. The CDR3 DNA reads TGTGCCAGCAGCGCTAGAGGACAGGGAAAGACCCAGTACTTC. Its translation is CASSARGQGKTQYF.

V is TRBV6-5 and J is TRBJ2-7; 8 nucleotides agree with TRBD2. V lost 0 bases and J lost 7; bases outside the gene matches: 8. The CDR3 runs to 15 residues. Germline V lookup: CDR1 MNHEY, CDR2 SVGAGI. CDR3 protein: CASSYSAGGTKEQYF. CDR3 nucleotides: TGTGCCAGCAGTTACTCTGCGGGAGGAACGAAAGAGCAGTACTTC.

V is TRBV30 and J is TRBJ1-1, with 7 bases that match TRBD1. The CDR3 totals 15 residues. CDR1 GTSNPN and CDR2 SVGIG come from the germline V gene (reference sequence). The V and J ends lost 3 bases and 11 bases, in that order; junction bases with no gene match: 18. The CDR3 protein is CAWRGLGTAPVRAFF. The CDR3 DNA follows: TGTGCCTGGAGAGGGCTGGGGACAGCCCCGGTAAGGGCTTTCTTT.

This sequence joins TRBV18 and TRBJ1-3; perhaps TRBD1 as D (5 bases). The CDR3 has 15 amino acids. CDR1 is KGHSH, CDR2 LQKENI, per germline. V shed 6 bases and J shed 0 bases, with 12 bases lying between them. DNA for the CDR3: TGTGCCAGCTCCCCCCAGGGTTACTCTGGAAACACCATATATTTT. Encoded protein: CASSPQGYSGNTIYF.

The rearrangement links TRBV27 to TRBJ2-1; D might be TRBD1 (6 bases). V gave up 6 bases and J gave up 2 bases, with 17 bases separating them. Germline V gene lookup returns CDR1 MNHEY and CDR2 SMNVEV (reference sequence). CDR3 size: 16 residues. CDR3: CASRLYGGQPYNEQFF. The CDR3 bases are TGTGCCAGCAGGCTTTATGGGGGACAACCCTACAATGAGCAGTTCTTC.

J is TRBJ2-7 and V is TRBV11-2; 8 bases line up with TRBD2. The CDR3 consists of 13 residues. Germline CDR1 and CDR2: SGHAT and FQNNGV. J was trimmed by 7 bases and V by 8 bases; bases with no gene match: 10. The chain's CDR3 is CASATSGGEEQYF. The CDR3 nucleotides are TGTGCCAGCGCCACATCGGGAGGGGAAGAGCAGTACTTC.

The chain's CDR3 is CASSMLPGNTEAFF. The DNA of the CDR3 is TGTGCCAGTAGTATGCTACCCGGGAACACTGAAGCTTTCTTT. The V gene is TRBV19, the J gene TRBJ1-1, with D hard to call. CDR3 length: 14 residues. CDR1 is LNHDA, CDR2 SQIVND, per germline (reference sequence). V was trimmed by 3 bases and J by 1 base, leaving 9 bases between them. Full variable domain (rest looked up from reference TRBV19 and TRBJ1-1): DGGITQSPKYLFRKEGQNVTLSCEQNLNHDAMYWYRQDPGQGLRLIYYSQIVNDFQKGDIAEGYSVSREKKESFPLTVTSAQKNPTAFYLCASSMLPGNTEAFFGQGTRLTVV.

This chain joins TRBV6-4 and TRBJ2-6, with 7 positions matching TRBD2. CDR3 size: 17 residues. The V segment lost 2 bases and the J segment 3 bases; nucleotides outside the gene matches: 7. Looked up from germline, CDR1 is MRHNA and CDR2 is SNTAGT. The CDR3 is CASSDGREVYGANVLTF. The CDR3 DNA reads as TGTGCCAGCAGTGACGGACGGGAGGTTTATGGGGCCAACGTCCTGACTTTC.

In its sample, this clone was seen a few times. V gene TRBV19 combines with J gene TRBJ1-1, with a tentative D call TRBD1 (6 bases). Germline values: CDR1 LNHDA, CDR2 SQIVND (reference sequence). The V end was cut by 7 bases, the J end by 1 base, with 10 bases between. The CDR3 runs to 13 residues. In DNA form, the CDR3 reads TGTGCCAGTACACGGGGACAGAACACTGAAGCTTTCTTT. This codes for CASTRGQNTEAFF.

CDR3 nucleotide sequence: TGTGCCAGCAGTTACTCAGGACAGGGGGCGAGCGAGCAGTTCTTC. It is translated as CASSYSGQGASEQFF. The V and J genes are TRBV6-5 and TRBJ2-1; 11 bases match TRBD1. V was pared by 0 bases and J by 10 bases, with 5 bases of the junction left unmatched. Germline CDR1 reads MNHEY; CDR2 reads SVGAGI. This CDR3 comprises 15 residues.

The chain couples TRBV5-4 to TRBJ2-7, with 7 positions matching TRBD2. CDR3 length: 16 amino acids. V shed 0 bases and J 6 bases; nucleotides not matched to a gene: 12. The V gene's germline CDR1 is SGHNT and CDR2 YYREEE (reference sequence). CDR3 protein: CASSLAPSGGLGEQYF. Here the CDR3 DNA reads TGTGCCAGCAGCTTGGCGCCTAGCGGTGGCCTTGGCGAGCAGTACTTC.

The gene calls are TRBV2 and TRBJ1-3, with unresolved D. In germline, CDR1 is SNHLY, CDR2 FYNNEI. There are 14 residues in the CDR3. With 6 bases removed from V and 3 bases from J, the gap between germline ends came to 12 bases. CDR3 sequence reads: CASRPGFDGNTIYF. For the CDR3, the DNA is TGTGCCAGCAGGCCCGGGTTTGATGGAAACACCATATATTTT.